This T cell receptor beta chain was obtained from a study of blood T cell repertoires in COVID-19. Whole-study context: COVID-19 samples, acute and convalescent, were from the United States, Italy and Spain. The cDNA or gDNA used as material had been derived from T cells, B-cell-depleted T cells, or PBMCs.

Per the study methods: The authors estimated nucleated cell counts from reference gene primer amplification. Sequencing used immunoSEQ multiplex PCR; TCRdb keeps in-frame clones, though not all of them. V, J and clone size are taken as reported in that table, and D and trimming were inferred from the DNA itself. The table lists about 140,000 clones, 88% of them singletons. Trimming stripped 1 base from V and 6 bases from J, with 15 bases between. CDR1 and CDR2 (germline): SGHTA, FQGNSA. There are 15 residues in the CDR3. Sequencing used peripheral blood. This chain links TRBV7-2 with TRBJ1-1; D possibly corresponds to TRBD1 (6 bases). This TCR came from a man aged 50 to 59 with active or convalescent COVID-19. CDR3 in amino acids: CASSLGGVKGAEAFF. The CDR3 coding sequence is TGTGCCAGCAGCTTAGGTGGGGTAAAGGGGGCTGAAGCTTTCTTT.